Below are 28 T cell receptor beta chains sequenced from a single sample in a study of regulatory T cells in long-lasting Graves disease. The time point is: newly diagnosed GD, antithyroid drugs for less than 3 months. From PBMCs, RNA was extracted and then used to make the TCR library. In building TCR beta libraries, iRepertoire HTBI primers were used together with Arm-PCR of CDR3 regions. TCRdb used MiXCR to reprocess the multiplex PCR reads, holding one entry per CDR3 protein. Here the sample spans around 250,000 distinct CDR3 sequences, 15% to 20% being singletons. These data were also filed under a second study, of T cells in Graves' hyperthyroidism and ophthalmopathy.

Specimen: peripheral blood mononuclear cells (PBMCs), collected at new diagnosis, from a patient treated with antithyroid drugs. All receptors derive from a woman in her thirties with Graves disease.

This chain connects TRBV12-3 or TRBV12-4 to TRBJ1-2; TRBD1 is a possible D gene (5 bases). This CDR3 comprises 16 residues. The V end lost 2 bases, the J end lost 2 bases, and 15 bases lay between the germline ends. The CDR3 DNA sequence: TGTGCCAGCAGTTTACACAAGGGGACGGAGAACTATGGCTACACCTTC. It codes for CASSLHKGTENYGYTF.

This clonotype was seen only once. This may come from a read error, since a much larger clone is one base off. V usage is TRBV6-9 and J usage is TRBJ1-1; D uncertain. Germline CDR1 is MNHGY and CDR2 is SVAAGI. The CDR3 totals 13 residues. Trimming pared 3 bases from V and 6 bases from J, leaving 11 bases between. The CDR3 DNA reads TGTGCCAGCAGTTACCGGCAGGACTCTGAAGCTTTCTTT. Protein sequence: CASSYRQDSEAFF.

This clonotype was seen repeatedly, ten times or more. The chain employs TRBV2 and TRBJ2-5; D remains ambiguous. CDR3 length equals 12 residues. Trimming cost V 8 bases and J 4 bases, with 11 bases left between them. Germline V CDR1 and CDR2: SNHLY, FYNNEI. CDR3 protein: CASLSWRETQYF. CDR3 DNA: TGTGCCAGCCTCTCGTGGAGAGAGACCCAGTACTTC.

This clonotype showed up many times. CDR3: CASSPIRQGNYGYTF. CDR3 nucleotides: TGTGCCAGCAGCCCCATTAGACAGGGTAACTATGGCTACACCTTC. This rearrangement joins TRBV7-6 to TRBJ1-2; 7 bases are shared with TRBD1. The length of the CDR3 is 15 residues. Germline loops: CDR1 SGHVS, CDR2 FNYEAQ. The V segment lost 5 bases and the J segment 1 base; nucleotides outside the gene matches: 7. Full variable domain (rest looked up from reference TRBV7-6 and TRBJ1-2): GAGVSQSPRYKVTKRGQDVALRCDPISGHVSLYWYRQALGQGPEFLTYFNYEAQQDKSGLPNDRFSAERPEGSISTLTIQRTEQRDSAMYRCASSPIRQGNYGYTFGSGTRLTVV.

This clonotype occurred many times. The chain joins TRBV20-1 to TRBJ1-4, with D tentatively TRBD1 (5 bases). This CDR3 has 16 amino acids. The germline CDR1 and CDR2 sequences are DFQATT and SNEGSKA (reference sequence). Trimming left V 5 bases short and J 7 bases short, with 23 bases between. CDR3 coding DNA: TGCAGTGCTTTTAGCGGGGGGGAAGTCTTTGGTGAAAAACTGTTTTTT. Amino acid sequence: CSAFSGGEVFGEKLFF.

This clonotype was picked up many times. The J gene is TRBJ2-2, the V gene TRBV12-3 or TRBV12-4, with D tentatively TRBD2 (5 bases). CDR3 length: 14 amino acids. V lost 2 bases and J 5 bases, leaving 9 bases between the germline ends. This CDR3 is CASSLPTGTGELFF. DNA for the CDR3: TGTGCCAGCAGTTTACCGACGGGGACCGGGGAGCTGTTTTTT.

This clonotype has ten or more counts. The chain has TRBV20-1 and TRBJ1-2, with 7 bases that match TRBD1. CDR3 size: 13 residues. Trimming at V came to 5 bases and at J to 8 bases, leaving 11 bases not matched to a gene. Germline V gives CDR1 DFQATT, CDR2 SNEGSKA (reference sequence). The CDR3 coding sequence is TGCAGTGCTGTCCCGGGACAGAGTTGGGGCTACACCTTC. Encoded protein: CSAVPGQSWGYTF.

On this clonotype itself: A read error likely explains this, since a far larger clone differs by one base. The chain uses TRBV7-2 and TRBJ2-5; the D gene could be TRBD1 or TRBD2 (5 bases each). TRBJ2-7 explains the end of the DNA better; the J call may be wrong. Germline V gene lookup returns CDR1 SGHTA and CDR2 FQGNSA. The CDR3 spans 15 residues. CDR3 bases: TGTGTCAGCAGCTTATCCTGGGACGGGCTCTACGAGCAGTACTTC. As protein: CVSSLSWDGLYEQYF.

In its sample, this clonotype was seen many times. The chain recombines TRBV6-2 or TRBV6-3 with TRBJ2-7; D unresolved. Germline loops: CDR1 MNHEY, CDR2 SVGEGT. CDR3 length: 13 residues. The V and J ends lost 2 bases and 1 base respectively, with 6 bases between them. CDR3: CASSYGESYEQYF. The CDR3 DNA reads as TGTGCCAGCAGTTACGGGGAATCCTACGAGCAGTACTTC.

There are many counts of this clonotype. This chain joins TRBV20-1 and TRBJ1-1, with D unresolved. Germline CDR1 and CDR2: DFQATT and SNEGSKA (reference sequence). V dropped 6 bases and J dropped 5 bases, with 7 bases sitting between them. The CDR3 runs 10 residues. CDR3 sequence (DNA): TGCAGTGCATTCGGGACTGAAGCTTTCTTT. Encoded protein: CSAFGTEAFF.

Ten or more counts support this clonotype. The V gene is TRBV2, the J gene TRBJ1-2; D gene ambiguous. V was shortened by 6 bases and J by 5 bases, with 10 bases between the two germline ends. The CDR3 is made up of 12 amino acids. Germline loops: CDR1 SNHLY, CDR2 FYNNEI. The CDR3 sequence is CASRGSVYGYTF. In DNA, the CDR3 is TGTGCCAGCAGGGGGAGCGTGTATGGCTACACCTTC.

This clonotype was recorded many times. This chain joins TRBV6-1 and TRBJ2-2, with unresolved D. The germline V gene has CDR1 MNHNS and CDR2 SASEGT. Trimming took off 6 bases at V and 3 bases at J, with 2 bases between the two ends. The CDR3 contains 11 residues. CDR3 sequence (DNA): TGTGCCAGCAGACACACCGGGGAGCTGTTTTTT. Protein sequence: CASRHTGELFF.

This clonotype was recorded many times. This chain uses TRBV6-1 with TRBJ1-3; D is unresolved. V was clipped by 7 bases and J by 2 bases, with 9 bases between them. Germline CDR1 is MNHNS and CDR2 is SASEGT. This CDR3 is 13 amino acids long. The CDR3 loop reads CASMAAAGNTIYF. DNA for the CDR3: TGTGCCAGCATGGCGGCGGCTGGAAACACCATATATTTT.

V is TRBV3-1 and J is TRBJ2-5; the D gene is possibly TRBD2 (6 bases). The CDR3 is made up of 14 amino acids. The V end was cut by 3 bases, the J end by 1 base, with 9 bases between. The V gene's germline CDR1 is LGHDT and CDR2 YNNKEL (reference sequence). The CDR3 nucleotides read TGTGCCAGCAGCCACGCCGGGAGCCAAGAGACCCAGTACTTC. Translation: CASSHAGSQETQYF.

This clonotype was seen ten or more times. The chain couples TRBV2 to TRBJ2-7; possible D gene TRBD1, 5 bases. This CDR3 is 15 amino acids long. Germline loops: CDR1 SNHLY, CDR2 FYNNEI. Trimming cost V 6 bases and J 1 base, with 16 bases left between them. The CDR3 DNA follows: TGTGCCAGCAGGTCCCAGGGCAGAGCTTCCTACGAGCAGTACTTC. Translating gives CASRSQGRASYEQYF.

Points on this clonotype: The missing conserved phenylalanine or tryptophan at the end of this CDR3 makes a read error likely. This chain joins TRBV4-2 and TRBJ1-5; D not resolved. The length of the CDR3 is 13 residues. Germline V lookup: CDR1 LGHNA, CDR2 YNFKEQ. V lost 3 bases and J 7 bases, leaving 10 bases between the germline ends. CDR3 nucleotides: TGTGCCAGCAGCCAGGACCGAGGGCAGCCCCAGCATTTA. Its protein product is CASSQDRGQPQHL.

A note on this clonotype: It may be a read error: a sequence one base away is much more abundant. The CDR3 protein is CASNLWDNKQFF. The CDR3 DNA reads TGTGCCAGCAATCTATGGGACAATAAGCAGTTCTTC. This chain joins TRBV7-9 and TRBJ2-1; weak D call: TRBD1 (6 bases). The CDR3 extends over 12 amino acids. Germline lookup yields CDR1 SEHNR and CDR2 FQNEAQ (reference sequence).

J is TRBJ1-3 and V is TRBV20-1; a weak D match, TRBD1 (5 bases). V shed 3 bases and J shed 2 bases, with 8 bases lying between them. The CDR3 totals 13 residues. Germline assignment: CDR1 DFQATT and CDR2 SNEGSKA (reference sequence). The CDR3 here is CSASRGPGNTIYF. In DNA form, the CDR3 reads TGCAGTGCTAGTCGGGGCCCTGGAAACACCATATATTTT.

With regard to this clonotype: The likely explanation is a read error, given a far larger clone one base away. The genes are TRBV7-9 and TRBJ2-7; D not resolved. The CDR3 sequence is 14 residues long. Trimming removed 6 bases from V and 5 bases from J, with 17 bases in between. Germline V gene sequence: CDR1 SEHNR, CDR2 FQNEAQ (reference sequence). The CDR3 DNA reads TGTGCCAGCAGAACCGACACGTCCAAGGACGAGCAGTACTTC. This gives the protein CASRTDTSKDEQYF.

In its sample, this clonotype was seen a few times. The chain couples TRBV29-1 to TRBJ2-2; D possibly uses TRBD1 or TRBD2 (5 bases each). Germline V gene sequence: CDR1 SQVTM, CDR2 ANQGSEA. CDR3 length: 14 amino acids. V was pared by 4 bases and J by 5 bases, with 14 bases between. The CDR3 loop is CSVVARETTGELFF. DNA for the CDR3: TGCAGCGTTGTCGCCAGGGAGACAACCGGGGAGCTGTTTTTT.

This clonotype appeared many times. V and J are TRBV18 and TRBJ1-1, with D possibly matching TRBD1 (6 bases). The CDR3 is made up of 15 amino acids. The V end lost 1 base, the J end lost 6 bases, and 15 bases lay between the germline ends. CDR1 KGHSH and CDR2 LQKENI come from the germline V gene. DNA of the CDR3: TGTGCCAGCTCACCACGGGCGGGGGAGGGGGCTGAAGCTTTCTTT. It specifies CASSPRAGEGAEAFF. Full variable domain (missing parts from reference TRBV18 and TRBJ1-1): NAGVMQNPRHLVRRRGQEARLRCSPMKGHSHVYWYRQLPEEGLKFMVYLQKENIIDESGMPKERFSAEFPKEGPSILRIQQVVRGDSAAYFCASSPRAGEGAEAFFGQGTRLTVV.

This clonotype was detected many times. This sequence joins TRBV13 and TRBJ1-2; D possibly corresponds to TRBD1 (6 bases). The CDR3 is made up of 16 amino acids. Trimming pared 5 bases from V and 3 bases from J, leaving 19 bases between. Germline V lookup: CDR1 PRHDT, CDR2 FYEKMQ (reference sequence). The CDR3 DNA sequence: TGTGCCAGCAGCCCAGATCGGGGGGCCCTAGACTATGGCTACACCTTC. Encoded protein: CASSPDRGALDYGYTF. The whole variable domain, remainder taken from reference TRBV13 and TRBJ1-2, is AAGVIQSPRHLIKEKRETATLKCYPIPRHDTVYWYQQGPGQDPQFLISFYEKMQSDKGSIPDRFSAQQFSDYHSELNMSSLELGDSALYFCASSPDRGALDYGYTFGSGTRLTVV.

The gene calls are TRBV6-1 and TRBJ2-5; D gene uncertain. The CDR3 is made up of 11 amino acids. Germline lookup yields CDR1 MNHNS and CDR2 SASEGT. V was cut by 10 bases and J by 4 bases, with 10 bases left in between. The CDR3 DNA reads as TGTGCCACCCATTTAGGAGAGACCCAGTACTTC. Protein sequence: CATHLGETQYF.

There are many counts of this clonotype. This chain connects TRBV9 to TRBJ1-1; no definite D call. V lost 3 bases, J lost 1 base, and 7 bases lay in between. CDR3 size: 13 residues. Germline lookup yields CDR1 SGDLS and CDR2 YYNGEE. Here the CDR3 reads CASSDPENTEAFF. The DNA of the CDR3 is TGTGCCAGCAGCGATCCAGAGAACACTGAAGCTTTCTTT. Together with reference TRBV9 and TRBJ1-1, the CDR3 gives the full variable domain: DSGVTQTPKHLITATGQRVTLRCSPRSGDLSVYWYQQSLDQGLQFLIQYYNGEERAKGNILERFSAQQFPDLHSELNLSSLELGDSALYFCASSDPENTEAFFGQGTRLTVV.

This clonotype was seen many times. The chain carries TRBV6-1 and TRBJ1-1; D gene uncertain. The germline V gene encodes CDR1 MNHNS and CDR2 SASEGT. The CDR3 contains 15 residues. With 6 bases removed from V and 0 bases from J, the gap between germline ends came to 14 bases. The CDR3 region is CASSLLGIMNTEAFF. The CDR3 bases are TGTGCCAGCAGCCTCCTGGGGATCATGAACACTGAAGCTTTCTTT.

This clonotype was observed at least ten times. The rearrangement joins TRBV7-9 to TRBJ1-1, with D perhaps matching TRBD1 (6 bases). V lost 5 bases to trimming and J lost 1 base, with 14 bases between them. CDR3 length: 15 residues. CDR1 and CDR2 from the germline V gene are SEHNR and FQNEAQ (reference sequence). This CDR3 is CASSPTGLENTEAFF. CDR3 nucleotides: TGTGCCAGCAGCCCTACAGGGTTGGAGAACACTGAAGCTTTCTTT.

The chain couples TRBV2 to TRBJ2-3; no firm D call. This CDR3 comprises 15 residues. V lost 5 bases, J lost 1 base, and 13 bases lay in between. Germline V CDR1 and CDR2: SNHLY, FYNNEI. CDR3 region: CASSSNSGRTDTQYF. CDR3 nucleotide sequence: TGTGCCAGCAGTTCCAACTCTGGCCGCACAGATACGCAGTATTTT.

To note about this clonotype: Given a far larger clone just one base away, this is likely a sequencing read error. V usage is TRBV7-8 and J usage is TRBJ2-3, with D hard to call. The CDR3 totals 13 residues. Per the germline V gene, CDR1 is SGHVS and CDR2 is FQNEAQ. CDR3 sequence: CASSERSKETRYF. The CDR3 coding sequence is TGTGCCAGCAGCGAGAGGAGTAAGGAGACCCGGTACTTC.